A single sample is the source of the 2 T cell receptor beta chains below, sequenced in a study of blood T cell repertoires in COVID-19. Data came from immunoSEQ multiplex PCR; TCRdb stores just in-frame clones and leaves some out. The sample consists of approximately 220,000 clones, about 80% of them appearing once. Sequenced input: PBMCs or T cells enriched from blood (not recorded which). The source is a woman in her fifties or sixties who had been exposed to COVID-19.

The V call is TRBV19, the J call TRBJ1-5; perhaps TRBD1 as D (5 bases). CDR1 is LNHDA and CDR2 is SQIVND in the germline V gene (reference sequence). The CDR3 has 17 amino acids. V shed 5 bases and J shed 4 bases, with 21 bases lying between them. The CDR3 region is CASSAGGRAIQNQPQHF. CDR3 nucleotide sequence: TGTGCCAGTAGTGCCGGTGGCAGGGCAATACAAAATCAGCCCCAGCATTTT.

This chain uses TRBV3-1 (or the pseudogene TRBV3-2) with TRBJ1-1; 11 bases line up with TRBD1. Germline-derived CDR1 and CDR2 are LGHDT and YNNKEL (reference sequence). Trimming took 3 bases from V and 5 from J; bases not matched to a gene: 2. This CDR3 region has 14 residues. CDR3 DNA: TGTGCCAGCAGCCAGGGACAGGGGGTAACTGAAGCTTTCTTT. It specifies CASSQGQGVTEAFF.